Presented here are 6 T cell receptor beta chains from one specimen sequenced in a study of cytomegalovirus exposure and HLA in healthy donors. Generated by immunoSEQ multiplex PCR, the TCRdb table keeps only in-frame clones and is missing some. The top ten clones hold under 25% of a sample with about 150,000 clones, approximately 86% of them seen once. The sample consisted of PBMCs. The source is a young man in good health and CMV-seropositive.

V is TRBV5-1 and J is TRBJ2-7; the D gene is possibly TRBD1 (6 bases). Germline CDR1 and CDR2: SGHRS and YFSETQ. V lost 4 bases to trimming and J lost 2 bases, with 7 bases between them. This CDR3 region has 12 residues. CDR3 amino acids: CASSGTTYEQYF. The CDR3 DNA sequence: TGCGCCAGCAGCGGGACAACCTACGAGCAGTACTTC.

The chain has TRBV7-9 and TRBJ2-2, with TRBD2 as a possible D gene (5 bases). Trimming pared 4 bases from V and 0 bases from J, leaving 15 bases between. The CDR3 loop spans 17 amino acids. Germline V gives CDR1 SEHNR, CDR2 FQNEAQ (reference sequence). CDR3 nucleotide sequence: TGTGCCAGCAGCTCCCCCGCAGGAGGCACGAACACCGGGGAGCTGTTTTTT. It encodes CASSSPAGGTNTGELFF.

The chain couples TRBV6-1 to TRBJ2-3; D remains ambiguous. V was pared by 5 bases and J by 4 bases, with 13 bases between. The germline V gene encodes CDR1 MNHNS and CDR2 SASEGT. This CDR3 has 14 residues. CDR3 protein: CASSFGGSSDTQYF. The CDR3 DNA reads TGTGCCAGCAGTTTCGGCGGATCCTCAGATACGCAGTATTTT.

CDR3: CASSSTGTSVEQFF. In nucleotides, the CDR3 is TGTGCCAGCAGTTCAACCGGGACTAGCGTTGAGCAGTTCTTC. The chain joins TRBV13 to TRBJ2-1; 10 nucleotides align to TRBD2. V lost 6 bases, J lost 9 bases, and 8 bases stayed unmatched. Germline loops: CDR1 PRHDT, CDR2 FYEKMQ (reference sequence). The CDR3 has 14 residues.

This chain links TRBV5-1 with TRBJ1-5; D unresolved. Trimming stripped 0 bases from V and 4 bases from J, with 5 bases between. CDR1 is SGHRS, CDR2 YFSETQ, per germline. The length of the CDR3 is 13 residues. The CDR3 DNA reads TGCGCCAGCAGCTTGGATACAAATCAGCCCCAGCATTTT. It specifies CASSLDTNQPQHF.

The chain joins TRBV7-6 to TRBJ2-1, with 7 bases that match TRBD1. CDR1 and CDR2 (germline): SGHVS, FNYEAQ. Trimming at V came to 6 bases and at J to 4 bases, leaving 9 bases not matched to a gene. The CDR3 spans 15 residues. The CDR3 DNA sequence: TGTGCCAGCAGTCAGGGCACAGGGGCTTACAATGAGCAGTTCTTC. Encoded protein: CASSQGTGAYNEQFF.